Included here is one T cell receptor (beta chain) sequence, with context. The antigen is undetermined. Terminally differentiated effector memory CD45RA+ cells were excluded from the naive CD8 cells, which were CD45RO-negative and positively selected for CCR7. This CDR3 comprises 15 residues. CDR1 and CDR2 from the germline V gene are MNHEY and SVGAGI. After removal of 0 bases from V and 9 bases from J, the junction contained 8 bases not matched to a gene. This entry belongs to a study of shared clonotypes between healthy human individuals. Study information: A donor's plate count was three for CD4 naive and three for CD4 memory; CD8 naive had two and CD8 memory one.

Clones were read by immunoSEQ multiplex PCR, and TCRdb kept only the in-frame ones, dropping some. The data hold over 800,000 clones, with approximately 92% observed a single time. Study conclusions and caveats: When compared with the clonotypes that were shared by all four sorted-subset donors, the non-shared clonotypes turned out to have lower generation probabilities. Memory subsets had estimated richness that was generally smaller than that of naive subsets. With few donors, the genetic and exposure-history diversity represented was limited.

The specimen sequenced was naive CD8+ T cells sorted from blood. This receptor was taken from a man aged 25 to 40 in good health. This chain connects TRBV6-5 to TRBJ2-1, with 7 bases matching TRBD2. CDR3 nucleotide sequence: TGTGCCAGCAGTTACTCGATGACTAGCTCGGGTGAGCAGTTCTTC. Translation: CASSYSMTSSGEQFF.